This TCR beta chain was profiled in a study of blood T cells in healthy people across ages. The study, taken as a whole, reports: There were more naive CD4+ cells and higher diversity in long-lived donors than in aged donors.

Per germline, CDR1 MGHDK and CDR2 SYGVNS. The CDR3 covers 15 residues. V lost 2 bases, J lost 5 bases, and 15 bases lay in between. It was with a sample-barcoded 5' primer and a J-beta primer mix that a second PCR of about 6 to 11 cycles was run. Carrying 12 random nucleotides, a template-switch adaptor labeled each individual cDNA molecule. MiXCR, run by TCRdb on the 5' RACE reads, gives a single entry per CDR3 protein. The sample comprises roughly 1.4 million distinct CDR3 sequences, approximately 60% of which are singletons, and 6.5% to 8.5% rests with the top ten. This clonotype was recorded at least ten times. Its cognate antigen is unknown. The study drew donors from healthy Caucasian individuals in Russia aged 6 to 90. The extraction recovered at least 5.5 micrograms of total RNA per sample.

Sequencing was done on a sample of blood. This clonotype was obtained from a man younger than 30 in good health. V and J are TRBV25-1 and TRBJ1-2; D might be TRBD1 (5 bases). The CDR3 DNA follows: TGTGCCAGCAGTGAACCCAGGGACGGGGGGTATGGCTACACCTTC. Translation gives CASSEPRDGGYGYTF.